This T cell receptor beta chain was found in a study of post-analysis software for immune sequencing data. The overall study: Included courses were relapsing-remitting and secondary progressive multiple sclerosis; progressive-relapsing multiple sclerosis was also included.

The authors incorporated unique molecular identifiers into the TCR beta cDNA libraries. It was from about 1 to 10 million T cells that approximately 500,000 cDNA molecules came. Via MiXCR, TCRdb re-called the PCR reads, giving one row per CDR3 protein. The sample yields 650,000 to 850,000 distinct CDR3 sequences, just over 45% seen once. Germline V gives CDR1 SGHAT, CDR2 FQNNGV. V shed 5 bases, J shed 4 bases, and the junction held 9 bases outside the gene matches. There are 15 residues in the CDR3. Points on this clonotype: Its antigen is as yet unknown.

Study results and limitations: The five TRBV segments detected at higher frequency in patients than in controls included TRBV5-6, TRBV5-1 and TRBV20-1. Patients with multiple sclerosis recorded significantly lower normalized Chao1 diversity than controls, the study found.

Sequences were obtained from blood. The chain has TRBV11-2 and TRBJ2-5; 8 bases line up with TRBD2. The TCR comes from a girl aged 10-17 years with multiple sclerosis. CDR3 sequence (DNA): TGTGCCAGCAGCCCGGGAGGGCGGTCGTTAGAGACCCAGTACTTC. Residues: CASSPGGRSLETQYF.